Reported below is one T cell receptor beta chain. The data were taken from a study of blood T cell repertoires in COVID-19. About the research overall: The origin of the acute and convalescent COVID-19 samples was the United States, Italy and Spain.

Participant age was roughly 18 to 90 years, and participants resided in 20 to 30 US areas. In the authors' methods: Amplification of reference gene primers provided the estimated nucleated cell counts. Using immunoSEQ multiplex PCR, the repertoire was profiled, and TCRdb retains in-frame clones only, with some absent. D and trimming were read from the DNA, whereas the V and J calls and clone size are those reported in that table. The sample yields roughly 260,000 clones, over 80% seen once. This TCR came from a woman between 18 and 29 years old who had recovered from COVID-19. Sequencing input: PBMCs or T cells enriched from blood (not recorded which).

CDR3 loop: CATGQKGTLYTF. Here the CDR3 DNA reads TGTGCCACAGGACAGAAAGGTACTCTCTACACCTTC. J is TRBJ1-2 and V is TRBV28; D possibly corresponds to TRBD1 (6 bases). Germline V gives CDR1 MDHEN, CDR2 SYDVKM. The V and J ends lost 10 bases and 10 bases respectively, with 19 bases between them. This CDR3 has 12 residues.